What follows describes a single TCR beta chain. These data originate in a study of T cell responses to AZD1222 COVID-19 vaccine. The protocol was immunoSEQ multiplex PCR, while the TCRdb copy is restricted to in-frame clones and leaves out a portion. The table records under 130,000 clones, 75% to 90% of them present only once. The CDR3 runs to 14 residues. With V trimmed by 1 base and J by 7 bases, 7 bases remained unmatched. Germline CDR1 LNHNV, CDR2 YYDKDF (reference sequence). The starting material was peripheral blood, obtained on day 0 of AZD1222 vaccination. The receptor comes from an adult in good health. This chain uses TRBV15 with TRBJ2-7, with 7 bases that match TRBD2. CDR3 DNA: TGTGCCACCAGCAGAGCGAGTATGGGAGGGGAGCAGTACTTC. Residues: CATSRASMGGEQYF.